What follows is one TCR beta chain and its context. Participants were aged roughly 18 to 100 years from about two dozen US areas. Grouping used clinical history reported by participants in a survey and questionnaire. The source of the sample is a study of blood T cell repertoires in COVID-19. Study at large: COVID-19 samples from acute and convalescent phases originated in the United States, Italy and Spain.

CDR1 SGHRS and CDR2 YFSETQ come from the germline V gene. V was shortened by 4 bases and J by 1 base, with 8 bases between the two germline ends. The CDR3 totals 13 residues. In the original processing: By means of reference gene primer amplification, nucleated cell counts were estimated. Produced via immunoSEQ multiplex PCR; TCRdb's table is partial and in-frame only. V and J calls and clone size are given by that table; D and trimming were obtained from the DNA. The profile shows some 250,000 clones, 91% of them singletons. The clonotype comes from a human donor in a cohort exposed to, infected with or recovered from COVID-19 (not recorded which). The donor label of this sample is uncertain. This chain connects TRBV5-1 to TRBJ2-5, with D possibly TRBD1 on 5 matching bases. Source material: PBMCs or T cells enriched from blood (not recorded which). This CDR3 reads CASSVTAQETQYF. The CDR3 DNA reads TGCGCCAGCAGCGTGACAGCCCAAGAGACCCAGTACTTC.